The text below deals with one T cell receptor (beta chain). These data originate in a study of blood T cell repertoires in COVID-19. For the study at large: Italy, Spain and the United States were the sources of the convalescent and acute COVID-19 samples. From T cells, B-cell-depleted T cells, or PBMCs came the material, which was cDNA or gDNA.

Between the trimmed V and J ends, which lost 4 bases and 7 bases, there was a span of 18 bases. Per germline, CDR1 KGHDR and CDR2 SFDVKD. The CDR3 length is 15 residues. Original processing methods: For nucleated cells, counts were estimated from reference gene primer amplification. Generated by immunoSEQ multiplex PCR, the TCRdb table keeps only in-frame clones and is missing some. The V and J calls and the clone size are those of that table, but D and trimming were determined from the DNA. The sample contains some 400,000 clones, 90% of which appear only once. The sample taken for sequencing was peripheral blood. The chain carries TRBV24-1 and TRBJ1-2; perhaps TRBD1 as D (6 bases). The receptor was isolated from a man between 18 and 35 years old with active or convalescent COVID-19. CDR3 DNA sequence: TGTGCCACCAGTGACCCGCTGGGGGGGGCCTTTGGCTACACCTTC. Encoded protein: CATSDPLGGAFGYTF.